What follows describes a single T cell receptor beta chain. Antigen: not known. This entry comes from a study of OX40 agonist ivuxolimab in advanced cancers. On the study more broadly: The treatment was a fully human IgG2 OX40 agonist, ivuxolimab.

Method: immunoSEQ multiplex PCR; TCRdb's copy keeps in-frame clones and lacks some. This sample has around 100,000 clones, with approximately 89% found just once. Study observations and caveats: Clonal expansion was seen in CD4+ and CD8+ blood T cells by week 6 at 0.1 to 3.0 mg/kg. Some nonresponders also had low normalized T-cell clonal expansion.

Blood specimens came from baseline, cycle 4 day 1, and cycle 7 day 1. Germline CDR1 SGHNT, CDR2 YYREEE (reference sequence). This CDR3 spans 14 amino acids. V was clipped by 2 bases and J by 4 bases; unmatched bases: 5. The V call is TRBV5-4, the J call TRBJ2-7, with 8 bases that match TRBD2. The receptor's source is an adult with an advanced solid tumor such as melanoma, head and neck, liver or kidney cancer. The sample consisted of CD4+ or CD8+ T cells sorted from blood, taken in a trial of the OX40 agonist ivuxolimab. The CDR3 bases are TGTGCCAGCAGCTTCGGGGGGGGGTCGTACGAGCAGTACTTC. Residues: CASSFGGGSYEQYF.